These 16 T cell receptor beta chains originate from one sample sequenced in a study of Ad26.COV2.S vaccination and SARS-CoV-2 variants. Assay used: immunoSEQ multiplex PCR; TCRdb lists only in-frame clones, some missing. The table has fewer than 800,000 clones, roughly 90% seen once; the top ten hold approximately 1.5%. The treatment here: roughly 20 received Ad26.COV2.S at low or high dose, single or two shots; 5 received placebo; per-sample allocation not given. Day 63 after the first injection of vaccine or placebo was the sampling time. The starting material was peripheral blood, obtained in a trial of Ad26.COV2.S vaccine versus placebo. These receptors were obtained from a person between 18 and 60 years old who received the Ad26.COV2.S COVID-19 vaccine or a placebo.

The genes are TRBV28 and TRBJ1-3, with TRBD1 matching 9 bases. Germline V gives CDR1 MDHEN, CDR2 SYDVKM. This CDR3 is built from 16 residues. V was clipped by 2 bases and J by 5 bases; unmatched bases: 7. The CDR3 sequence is CASSLGTGTLRNTIYF. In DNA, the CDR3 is TGTGCCAGCAGTTTAGGGACAGGGACCCTTAGAAACACCATATATTTT.

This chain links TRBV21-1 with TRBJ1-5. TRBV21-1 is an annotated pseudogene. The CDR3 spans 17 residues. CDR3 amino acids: CASSFPMCPEKDQPQHF. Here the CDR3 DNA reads TGTGCCAGCTCCTTCCCTATGTGCCCTGAAAAGGATCAGCCCCAGCATTTT.

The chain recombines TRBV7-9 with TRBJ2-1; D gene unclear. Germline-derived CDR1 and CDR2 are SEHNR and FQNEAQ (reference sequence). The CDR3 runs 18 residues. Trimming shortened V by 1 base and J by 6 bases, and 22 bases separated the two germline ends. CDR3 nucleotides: TGTGCCAGCAGCTTAGTAAGCCGCGCGGCCTACAGAAGCAATGAGCAGTTCTTC. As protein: CASSLVSRAAYRSNEQFF. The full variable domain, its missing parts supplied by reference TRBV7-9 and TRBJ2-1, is DTGVSQNPRHKITKRGQNVTFRCDPISEHNRLYWYRQTLGQGPEFLTYFQNEAQLEKSRLLSDRFSAERPKGSFSTLEIQRTEQGDSAMYLCASSLVSRAAYRSNEQFFGPGTRLTVL.

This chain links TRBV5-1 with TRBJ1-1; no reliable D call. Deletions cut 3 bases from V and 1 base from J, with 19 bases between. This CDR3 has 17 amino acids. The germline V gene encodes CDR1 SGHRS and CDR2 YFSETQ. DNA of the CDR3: TGCGCCAGCAGCTCCCGGGCCTTACGGGGTGCGAACACTGAAGCTTTCTTT. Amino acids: CASSSRALRGANTEAFF.

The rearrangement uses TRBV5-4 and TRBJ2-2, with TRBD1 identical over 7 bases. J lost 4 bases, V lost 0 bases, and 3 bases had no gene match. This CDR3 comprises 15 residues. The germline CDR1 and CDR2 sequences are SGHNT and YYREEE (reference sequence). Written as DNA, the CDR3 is TGTGCCAGCAGCTTGGTGGCAGGGGGCACCGGGGAGCTGTTTTTT. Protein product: CASSLVAGGTGELFF.

CDR3 in amino acids: CASSGEADTQYF. CDR3 nucleotides: TGTGCCAGCTCAGGGGAGGCAGATACGCAGTATTTT. This chain links TRBV18 with TRBJ2-3; tentative D call: TRBD2 (6 bases). The CDR3 has 12 amino acids. CDR1 and CDR2 from the germline V gene are KGHSH and LQKENI. V was clipped by 5 bases and J by 4 bases, with 7 bases between them.

The DNA for the CDR3 is TGTGCCAGCAGCCAAGGGGGGCCCTCACCGCAGTATTTT. Residues: CASSQGGPSPQYF. This chain links TRBV3-1 (or the pseudogene TRBV3-2) with TRBJ2-3, with D maybe TRBD1 (6 bases). The ends were cut back, 1 base at V and 10 bases at J, with 12 bases in the middle. The germline V gene encodes CDR1 LGHDT and CDR2 YNNKEL (reference sequence). CDR3 length equals 13 residues.

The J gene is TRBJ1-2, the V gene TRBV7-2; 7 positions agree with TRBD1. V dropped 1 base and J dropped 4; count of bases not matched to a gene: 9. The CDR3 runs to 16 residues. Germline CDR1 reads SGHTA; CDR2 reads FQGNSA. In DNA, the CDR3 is TGTGCCAGCAGCTTAGGGTACAGGGGTCTGGCCTATGGCTACACCTTC. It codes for CASSLGYRGLAYGYTF.

CDR3 in DNA: TGTGCCAGCAGTCGACAGGGGGCGGCCGGGGAGCTGTTTTTT. Protein product: CASSRQGAAGELFF. The chain combines TRBV27 with TRBJ2-2; 10 bases match TRBD1. This CDR3 is 14 amino acids long. With V trimmed by 5 bases and J by 6 bases, 3 bases remained unmatched. Germline CDR1 and CDR2: MNHEY and SMNVEV (reference sequence).

CDR3 nucleotides: TGTGCCAGCAGCCGGCTCAGGGGGAGTACTGAAGCTTTCTTT. This translates into CASSRLRGSTEAFF. V gene TRBV6-6 combines with J gene TRBJ1-1; TRBD1 matches 7 bases. The V gene's germline CDR1 is MNHNY and CDR2 SVGAGI (reference sequence). The CDR3 totals 14 residues. The J segment lost 5 bases and the V segment lost 6 bases, leaving 9 bases of the junction unmatched.

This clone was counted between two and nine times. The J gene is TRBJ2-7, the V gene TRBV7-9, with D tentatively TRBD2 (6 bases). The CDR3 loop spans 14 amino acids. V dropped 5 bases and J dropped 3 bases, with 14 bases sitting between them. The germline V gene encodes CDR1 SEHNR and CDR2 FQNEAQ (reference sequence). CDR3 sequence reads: CASSRELARYEQYF. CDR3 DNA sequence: TGTGCCAGCAGCCGTGAACTAGCCCGCTACGAGCAGTACTTC.

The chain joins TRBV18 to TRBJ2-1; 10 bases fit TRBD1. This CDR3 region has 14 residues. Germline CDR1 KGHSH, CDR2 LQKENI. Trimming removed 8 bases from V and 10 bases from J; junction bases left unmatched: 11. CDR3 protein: CASRPGQGFWEQFF. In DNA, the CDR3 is TGTGCCAGCCGCCCGGGACAGGGGTTCTGGGAGCAGTTCTTC.

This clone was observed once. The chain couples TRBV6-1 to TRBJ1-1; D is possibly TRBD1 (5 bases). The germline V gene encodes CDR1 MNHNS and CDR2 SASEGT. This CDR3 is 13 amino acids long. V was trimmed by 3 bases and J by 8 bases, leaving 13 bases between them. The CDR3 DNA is TGTGCCAGCAGTGAGAACACAGGTCCCGAAGCTTTCTTT. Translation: CASSENTGPEAFF.

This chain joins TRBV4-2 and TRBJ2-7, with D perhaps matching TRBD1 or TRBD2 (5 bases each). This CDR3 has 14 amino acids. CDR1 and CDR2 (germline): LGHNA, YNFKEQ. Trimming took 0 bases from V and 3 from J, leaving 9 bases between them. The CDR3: CASSQEGEGYEQYF. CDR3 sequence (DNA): TGTGCCAGCAGCCAAGAGGGGGAAGGCTACGAGCAGTACTTC.

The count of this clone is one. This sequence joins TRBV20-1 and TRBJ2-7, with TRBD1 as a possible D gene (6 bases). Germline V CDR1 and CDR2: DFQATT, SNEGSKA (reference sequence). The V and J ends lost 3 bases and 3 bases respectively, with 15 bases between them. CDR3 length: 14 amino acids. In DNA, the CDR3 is TGCAGTGCTAGTTCAGGGGAACTTCGCTACGAGCAGTACTTC. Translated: CSASSGELRYEQYF.

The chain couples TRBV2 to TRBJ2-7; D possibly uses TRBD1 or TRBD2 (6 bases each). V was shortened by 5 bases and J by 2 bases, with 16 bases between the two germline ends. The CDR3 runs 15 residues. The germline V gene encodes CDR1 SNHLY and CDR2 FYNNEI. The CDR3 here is CASSPGHAGPYEQYF. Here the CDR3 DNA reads TGTGCCAGCAGTCCGGGACATGCGGGGCCCTACGAGCAGTACTTC.